This T cell receptor (beta chain) was sequenced for a study of T cell responses to AZD1222 COVID-19 vaccine (TCRdb year 2021). A note on the overall study: A total of over 230 trial participants underwent TCR sequencing, of whom about 200 had received two doses of AZD1222 and approximately 25 had received two doses of the MenACWY control vaccine. Trial participants were enrolled by age into subgroups of 18-55, 56-69 and 70-plus years, and approximately 150, 30 and 60 TCR-sequenced participants, respectively, were included in these subgroups. Study-level results and caveats: The vaccine-associated CD4 TCRs covered the entire spike protein, and the dominant responses fell in regions 160-218 and 743-854. After two AZD1222 doses, both the breadth and the depth of spike-specific TCRs were significantly higher than at day 0 and than in MenACWY recipients. Most participants were white British and females outnumbered males, and the authors suggested that clonal diversity may have been underestimated. The 56-69-year group was small, and its depth increase did not reach significance, likely because of low power. Because no day 14 peak-response samples were available, repertoires were characterized only after the peak T cell response. Reportedly, almost half of the unique spike-specific TCRs recognized epitopes lying outside the regions that are mutated in the B.1.351 and B.1.1.7 variants. Conclusions about previously exposed vaccinees are limited because only six or seven AZD1222 recipients were SARS-CoV-2 seropositive at baseline.

A word on this clone: Its antigen is unknown. No qualities accompany the bases; no much larger clone lies one base away.

The CDR3 regions of human TCRbeta chains were analyzed by immunosequencing. In the source study's methods: Repertoire TCRs were matched against a reference library of SARS-CoV-2-specific TCRs generated with the MIRA antigen-specificity platform. Breadth was defined as the fraction of unique TCRs that were SARS-CoV-2-associated. Depth was defined as the fraction of total T cells that were SARS-CoV-2-associated. Each spike-specific TCR was assigned to its reactive spike region and to a CD4 or CD8 class using the MIRA data. Log10-transformed breadth and depth values were compared by one-way ANOVA with Sidak's multiple comparisons tests. TCRdb mirrors the immuneACCESS table, restricted to in-frame sequences. Some clones are absent from its copies; in checked studies, under half trace to an unresolved V gene, and the reason for the others is unknown. D and trimming were read from the DNA, whereas the V and J calls and clone size are those reported in that table. For this sample there are roughly 100,000 clones; nearly 90% appear just once. Over 35% of the sample comes from the top ten.

CDR1 and CDR2 (SGHTA, FQGTGA) derive from the germline V gene. From the cysteine through the phenylalanine, the CDR3 covers 13 amino acids. Only the CDR3 portion is preserved as DNA: 39 bases, with reading frame beginning at the first base. Relative to germline, V is 3 bases shorter and J is 2 bases shorter, with 2 bases between their ends. The sample's time point label is to be understood as: about 28 days (+/-7) after the second vaccine dose. AZD1222 recipients whose second dose came at about 4 weeks and those whose second dose came at about 12 weeks were combined into one group, since spike-specific TCR depth and breadth did not differ between the two schedules. Vaccinee samples came from UK trials COV001 and COV002, including a single-blind randomized controlled phase 2/3 trial of AZD1222 (ChAdOx1 nCoV-19) in healthy adults. For TCRbeta chain sequencing, PBMC samples were collected from trial participants at day 0 and at day 28 after the second dose.

Here the sequenced sample was peripheral blood, taken 28 days after the second AZD1222 dose. This TCR derives from an adult who received the AZD1222 COVID-19 vaccine. The chain links TRBV7-3 with TRBJ2-6; the D gene identity is not certain. The CDR3 amino acid sequence is: CASSFPGANVLTF. The DNA sequence reads TGTGCCAGCAGCTTTCCTGGGGCCAACGTCCTGACTTTC.